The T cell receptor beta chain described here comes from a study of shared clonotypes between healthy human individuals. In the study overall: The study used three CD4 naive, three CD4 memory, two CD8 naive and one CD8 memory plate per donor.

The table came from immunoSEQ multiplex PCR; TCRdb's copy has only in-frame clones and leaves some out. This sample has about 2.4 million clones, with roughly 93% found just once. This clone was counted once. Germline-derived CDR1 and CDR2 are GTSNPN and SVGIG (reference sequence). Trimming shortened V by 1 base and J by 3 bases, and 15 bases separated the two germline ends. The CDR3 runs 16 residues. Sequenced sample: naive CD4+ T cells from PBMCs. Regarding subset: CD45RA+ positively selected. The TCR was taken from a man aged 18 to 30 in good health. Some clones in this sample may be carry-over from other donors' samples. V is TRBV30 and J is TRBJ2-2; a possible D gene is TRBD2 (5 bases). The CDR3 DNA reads TGTGCCTGGAGTGCGATTAAAACGCGGGACACCGGGGAGCTGTTTTTT. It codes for CAWSAIKTRDTGELFF.